This entry features one T cell receptor (beta chain) sequence. Its matching antigen is unknown. cDNA libraries for TCR beta contained unique molecular identifiers. A single record per CDR3 protein comes from TCRdb applying MiXCR to the PCR reads. The top ten hold 1.5% to 2% of the sample, which has fewer than 700,000 distinct CDR3 sequences, 44% seen once. This sample stems from a study of post-analysis software for immune sequencing data. Findings of the study overall: Patients carried roughly five TRBV segments more frequently than controls did, and TRBV5-6, TRBV5-1 and TRBV20-1 were among them.

The CDR3 length is 15 residues. The V segment lost 6 bases and the J segment 5 bases; nucleotides outside the gene matches: 9. This receptor was identified in a girl between 10 and 17 years old with multiple sclerosis. This chain connects TRBV12-3 or TRBV12-4 to TRBJ2-2, with TRBD1 identical over 7 bases. The sample taken for sequencing was blood. CDR3 residues: CASSTDRSRTGELFF. CDR3 nucleotides: TGTGCCAGCAGCACGGACAGGTCAAGGACCGGGGAGCTGTTTTTT.